A single sample gave rise to the 28 T cell receptor beta chains below, sequenced in a study of blood T cell repertoires in COVID-19. Method: immunoSEQ multiplex PCR; TCRdb's copy keeps in-frame clones and lacks some. The sample carries 120,000 or so clones, roughly nine tenths recorded once. The sample comprised peripheral blood. Every receptor here comes from a middle-aged man with active COVID-19.

J is TRBJ1-2 and V is TRBV4-2; D not resolved. Germline values: CDR1 LGHNA, CDR2 YNFKEQ. This CDR3 is built from 15 residues. With 0 bases removed from V and 4 bases from J, the gap between germline ends came to 12 bases. DNA of the CDR3: TGTGCCAGCAGCCAAGAGGAGGGAACAGTCTATGGCTACACCTTC. Translating gives CASSQEEGTVYGYTF.

The rearrangement joins TRBV23-1 to TRBJ2-7, with D tentatively TRBD2 (5 bases). TRBV23-1 is marked as an open reading frame, function uncertain. The CDR3 consists of 17 residues. V gave up 1 base and J gave up 5 bases, with 21 bases separating them. As DNA, the CDR3 is TGCGCCAGCAGTCAATTAAGTTCGCGGGCTCTCGCCCACGAGCAGTACTTC. Translation gives CASSQLSSRALAHEQYF.

The CDR3 DNA reads TGCGCCAGCAGCCGCCGGGACAGGGACTATGGCTACACCTTC. This sequence encodes CASSRRDRDYGYTF. The rearrangement links TRBV4-1 to TRBJ1-2; TRBD1 matches at 9 bases. This CDR3 contains 14 residues. With V trimmed by 4 bases and J by 3 bases, 3 bases remained unmatched. The germline gives CDR1 MGHRA, CDR2 YSYEKL.

With regard to this clone: A junction end diverges from the germline sequence, so it may reflect a read error. The V gene is TRBV7-2, the J gene TRBJ1-2; 9 bases agree with TRBD1. CDR1 is SGHTA and CDR2 is FQGNSA in the germline V gene. The CDR3 is made up of 15 amino acids. CDR3 region: CASSLAMDRGYGHTF. As DNA, the CDR3 is TGTGCCAGCAGCTTAGCCATGGACAGGGGCTATGGCCACACCTTC.

This sequence joins TRBV6-2 or TRBV6-3 and TRBJ2-7, with D possibly being TRBD2 (7 bases). The CDR3 loop spans 14 amino acids. Trimming stripped 2 bases from V and 6 bases from J, with 14 bases between. From germline, CDR1 is MNHEY and CDR2 SVGEGT. In nucleotides, the CDR3 is TGTGCCAGCAGTTACACAAGGGGGGGAGGCGAGCAGTACGTC. Its protein is CASSYTRGGGEQYV.

The chain employs TRBV27 and TRBJ1-1, with 8 nucleotides matching TRBD1. CDR1 and CDR2 (germline): MNHEY, SMNVEV (reference sequence). The V gene end was trimmed by 6 bases and the J gene end by 1 base; junction bases not matched to a gene: 7. The CDR3 is made up of 15 amino acids. The CDR3 DNA reads TGTGCCAGCAGACTCCAGGGGGCTGCGAACACTGAAGCTTTCTTT. This encodes CASRLQGAANTEAFF.

The genes are TRBV11-2 and TRBJ1-2, with D maybe TRBD1 (5 bases). V shed 6 bases and J shed 2 bases, with 19 bases lying between them. Germline assignment: CDR1 SGHAT and CDR2 FQNNGV. CDR3 length: 16 residues. CDR3 DNA sequence: TGTGCCAGCAGTACTCCCGCTCGGGGGGGAAACTATGGCTACACCTTC. Amino acids: CASSTPARGGNYGYTF.

This chain links TRBV19 with TRBJ2-1; TRBD1 matches at 8 bases. CDR1 is LNHDA, CDR2 SQIVND, per germline (reference sequence). This CDR3 is 16 amino acids long. V lost 6 bases and J lost 1; bases outside the gene matches: 8. CDR3 sequence reads: CASSPPGGWSYNEQFF. In DNA form, the CDR3 reads TGTGCCAGTAGCCCCCCAGGGGGCTGGTCCTACAATGAGCAGTTCTTC.

The chain uses TRBV19 and TRBJ1-1; D possibly corresponds to TRBD1 (5 bases). The CDR3 loop spans 13 amino acids. CDR1 is LNHDA, CDR2 SQIVND, per germline (reference sequence). V lost 11 bases, J lost 2 bases, and 15 bases lay in between. CDR3: CALGWGVNTEAFF. CDR3 bases: TGTGCCTTGGGATGGGGGGTCAACACTGAAGCTTTCTTT.

This clone showed up just once. The sample contains more than one DNA sequence encoding this CDR3. The gene calls are TRBV3-1 (or the pseudogene TRBV3-2) and TRBJ1-2; 9 bases match TRBD1. Germline V gene sequence: CDR1 LGHDT, CDR2 YNNKEL (reference sequence). The V gene end was trimmed by 1 base and the J gene end by 7 bases; junction bases not matched to a gene: 7. The CDR3 is 15 residues long. The CDR3 sequence is CASSQGPGTGSGYTF. The DNA for the CDR3 is TGTGCCAGCAGCCAAGGCCCCGGGACAGGGTCTGGCTACACCTTC.

The V gene is TRBV7-8, the J gene TRBJ1-2, with 7 bases matching TRBD1. CDR1 SGHVS and CDR2 FQNEAQ come from the germline V gene. V gave up 5 bases and J gave up 4 bases; unmatched junction bases: 13. The CDR3 runs 16 residues. CDR3 amino acids: CASSPNRGGQLYGYTF. The CDR3 nucleotides read TGTGCCAGCAGCCCCAACCGGGGGGGACAGCTCTATGGCTACACCTTC.

The rearrangement joins TRBV18 to TRBJ2-1; TRBD2 agrees at 13 bases. CDR1 and CDR2 from the germline V gene are KGHSH and LQKENI. V was clipped by 2 bases and J by 10 bases; unmatched bases: 8. This CDR3 spans 16 amino acids. The CDR3 is CASSPWGTSGMNEQFF. The CDR3 DNA reads as TGTGCCAGCTCACCATGGGGGACTAGCGGGATGAACGAGCAGTTCTTC.

The genes are TRBV6-5 and TRBJ2-1; D not resolved. V was clipped by 5 bases and J by 4 bases, with 15 bases between them. This CDR3 region has 15 residues. From germline, CDR1 is MNHEY and CDR2 SVGAGI. The CDR3 sequence is CASSSRTTPYNEQFF. CDR3 coding DNA: TGTGCCAGCAGTAGCAGAACTACCCCGTACAATGAGCAGTTCTTC.

The chain combines TRBV19 with TRBJ2-5, with 11 bases identical to TRBD2. With 5 bases clipped from V and 5 bases from J, the junction kept 4 bases outside the gene matches. The CDR3 is made up of 14 amino acids. Germline assignment: CDR1 LNHDA and CDR2 SQIVND (reference sequence). The CDR3 DNA reads TGTGCCAGTAGTTTAGCGGGAGGGCTTGAGACCCAGTACTTC. Encoded protein: CASSLAGGLETQYF. The full variable domain, rest sourced from reference TRBV19 and TRBJ2-5, is DGGITQSPKYLFRKEGQNVTLSCEQNLNHDAMYWYRQDPGQGLRLIYYSQIVNDFQKGDIAEGYSVSREKKESFPLTVTSAQKNPTAFYLCASSLAGGLETQYFGPGTRLLVL.

This chain connects TRBV2 to TRBJ2-1; weak D call: TRBD2 (6 bases). CDR3 length: 12 residues. Per germline, CDR1 SNHLY and CDR2 FYNNEI. CDR3 in amino acids: CASGRSYNEQFF. The DNA for the CDR3 is TGTGCATCAGGGAGGTCCTACAATGAGCAGTTCTTC. The variable domain in full, with the rest retrieved from reference TRBV2 and TRBJ2-1, is EPEVTQTPSHQVTQMGQEVILRCVPISNHLYFYWYRQILGQKVEFLVSFYNNEISEKSEIFDDQFSVERPDGSNFTLKIRSTKLEDSAMYFCASGRSYNEQFFGPGTRLTVL.

The chain joins TRBV11-2 to TRBJ2-1; 8 bases are a match to TRBD2. V was clipped by 5 bases and J by 6 bases; unmatched bases: 15. CDR1 is SGHAT, CDR2 FQNNGV, per germline. The CDR3 covers 17 residues. DNA of the CDR3: TGTGCCAGCAGCCCCCCCCGGAGGGGAACTAGCGGCAATGAGCAGTTCTTC. Protein: CASSPPRRGTSGNEQFF.

The genes are TRBV3-1 (or the pseudogene TRBV3-2) and TRBJ2-1; a possible D gene is TRBD2 (5 bases). The germline V gene has CDR1 LGHDT and CDR2 YNNKEL (reference sequence). CDR3 length: 15 residues. V lost 1 base to trimming and J lost 9 bases, with 16 bases between them. CDR3 amino acids: CASSQAQLASPEQFF. The CDR3 DNA reads TGTGCCAGCAGCCAAGCGCAGCTAGCCTCCCCTGAGCAGTTCTTC.

The rearrangement joins TRBV29-1 to TRBJ2-5; D is possibly TRBD1 (6 bases). V lost 7 bases and J lost 13, with 25 bases in between. This CDR3 has 13 amino acids. Looked up from germline, CDR1 is SQVTM and CDR2 is ANQGSEA. In DNA, the CDR3 is TGCAGCGCTGAGGGGCAGGGGTCCTGGTGGCGGTACTTC. It yields the protein CSAEGQGSWWRYF.

This chain joins TRBV4-1 and TRBJ2-1, with D maybe TRBD2 (6 bases). The ends were cut back, 4 bases at V and 5 bases at J, with 21 bases in the middle. This CDR3 contains 17 residues. Germline CDR1 reads MGHRA; CDR2 reads YSYEKL. The CDR3, as DNA: TGCGCCAGCAGCCTACGCCGGGACTCCGGAACCGACAATGAGCAGTTCTTC. Its protein product is CASSLRRDSGTDNEQFF.

The chain is built from TRBV6-5 and TRBJ2-2, with TRBD2 matching over 7 bases. Germline loops: CDR1 MNHEY, CDR2 SVGAGI. The CDR3 covers 15 residues. The V and J ends lost 8 bases and 5 bases, in that order; junction bases with no gene match: 11. CDR3 residues: CASGWERGSTGELFF. Here the CDR3 DNA reads TGTGCCAGCGGGTGGGAGCGGGGTTCTACCGGGGAGCTGTTTTTT.

This chain uses TRBV11-2 with TRBJ2-5, with TRBD1 matching 7 bases. The CDR3 has 16 residues. The germline V gene encodes CDR1 SGHAT and CDR2 FQNNGV. J was trimmed by 1 base and V by 3 bases; bases with no gene match: 8. Here the CDR3 reads CASSFGHRGPQETQYF. For the CDR3, the DNA is TGTGCCAGCAGCTTTGGACACAGGGGTCCCCAAGAGACCCAGTACTTC. Using reference TRBV11-2 and TRBJ2-5 for the parts outside the CDR3, the full variable domain is EAGVAQSPRYKIIEKRQSVAFWCNPISGHATLYWYQQILGQGPKLLIQFQNNGVVDDSQLPKDRFSAERLKGVDSTLKIQPAKLEDSAVYLCASSFGHRGPQETQYFGPGTRLLVL.

This clone came up once. The rearrangement links TRBV20-1 to TRBJ1-6, with D possibly TRBD1 on 6 matching bases. The CDR3 consists of 14 residues. V lost 3 bases to trimming and J lost 8 bases, with 14 bases between them. The germline V gene has CDR1 DFQATT and CDR2 SNEGSKA (reference sequence). This CDR3 is CSASPLDRYSPLHF. CDR3 DNA: TGCAGTGCTAGTCCTCTGGACAGATATTCACCCCTCCACTTT.

J is TRBJ1-5 and V is TRBV3-1 (or the pseudogene TRBV3-2), with unresolved D. Trimming cost V 0 bases and J 6 bases, with 9 bases left between them. The CDR3 consists of 14 residues. Germline lookup yields CDR1 LGHDT and CDR2 YNNKEL (reference sequence). The CDR3 is CASSQDERVQPQHF. The CDR3 DNA reads as TGTGCCAGCAGCCAAGACGAGAGGGTTCAGCCCCAGCATTTT.

V is TRBV5-1 and J is TRBJ2-7, with 15 bases identical to TRBD2. The CDR3 is made up of 18 amino acids. V lost 4 bases, J lost 3 bases, and 11 bases stayed unmatched. Germline assignment: CDR1 SGHRS and CDR2 YFSETQ. In DNA form, the CDR3 reads TGCGCCAGCAGCCAGCAGGGACTAGCGGGGGGCAATTACTACGAGCAGTACTTC. Residues: CASSQQGLAGGNYYEQYF.

The V call is TRBV5-3, the J call TRBJ1-1; D is perhaps TRBD1 (6 bases). TRBV5-3 is classed as an ORF, of uncertain function. Deletions cut 4 bases from V and 1 base from J, with 14 bases between. CDR3 length equals 15 residues. CDR3 in amino acids: CARSARDKANTEAFF. The CDR3 coding sequence is TGTGCCAGAAGCGCCCGGGACAAAGCGAACACTGAAGCTTTCTTT.

The V and J genes are TRBV5-4 and TRBJ2-7, with D possibly being TRBD1 (6 bases). The V end was cut by 4 bases, the J end by 1 base, with 15 bases between. In germline, CDR1 is SGHNT, CDR2 YYREEE (reference sequence). This CDR3 is built from 15 residues. CDR3 residues: CASSPRGKASYEQYF. For the CDR3, the DNA is TGTGCCAGCAGCCCCAGGGGTAAAGCATCCTACGAGCAGTACTTC.

This sequence joins TRBV11-2 and TRBJ2-7, with D possibly TRBD2 on 5 matching bases. Trimming shortened V by 0 bases and J by 0 bases, and 15 bases separated the two germline ends. This CDR3 region has 17 residues. Germline CDR1 reads SGHAT; CDR2 reads FQNNGV. In nucleotides, the CDR3 is TGTGCCAGCAGCTTAGATCTGGCCCAGCGGAGCTCCTACGAGCAGTACTTC. Its translation: CASSLDLAQRSSYEQYF.

The rearrangement links TRBV6-5 to TRBJ1-6, with D tentatively TRBD1 (6 bases). CDR3 size: 16 residues. CDR1 MNHEY and CDR2 SVGAGI come from the germline V gene. The ends were cut back, 0 bases at V and 9 bases at J, with 15 bases in the middle. The CDR3 protein is CASSYSAGAGSSPLHF. CDR3 nucleotide sequence: TGTGCCAGCAGTTACTCGGCAGGGGCAGGGAGTTCACCCCTCCACTTT.